A selection of T cell receptor beta chains follows, all from one sample in a study of blood T cells in healthy people across ages. One entry per CDR3 protein, called by TCRdb with MiXCR from the 5' RACE reads. The data contain about 1.5 million distinct CDR3 sequences, under 55% of them singletons. The sequencing sample was made of blood. The receptors here all came from a woman under 30 in good health. The CDR3 runs from the conserved cysteine through the conserved F or W. A D gene is named only where the DNA matches it firmly. Size is omitted from some rows. Given values are once, few, many or a class for expanded clones.

>TRBJ2-4|.|.|TRBV7-2
TGTGCCAGCAGCTTACGCCGGGAAAACATTCAGTACTTC
CASSLRRENIQYF
>TRBJ2-7|few|.|TRBV20-1
TGCAGTGCTAGAGAGGGGGGGCGATCCTACGAGCAGTACTTC
CSAREGGRSYEQYF
>TRBJ2-3|.|.|TRBV7-7
TGTGCCAGCAGCTCAGGGGAAGGGGACACTCAAGATACGCAGTATTTT
CASSSGEGDTQDTQYF
>TRBJ1-1|.|.|TRBV10-3
TGTGCCATCTCACCGGGAATGAACACTGAAGCTTTCTTT
CAISPGMNTEAFF
>TRBJ2-1|.|.|TRBV9
TGTGCCAGCAGCGCGAGGGGGACACCGGTTTGCAATGAGCAGTTCTTC
CASSARGTPVCNEQFF
>TRBJ2-1|few|.|TRBV20-1
TGCAGTGTCATGCGGATAGGGACCGCCCTTGACAATGAGCAGTTCTTC
CSVMRIGTALDNEQFF
>TRBJ2-7|few|.|TRBV10-2
TGCGCCAGCGCTGGTCAGAACTACGAGCAGTACTTC
CASAGQNYEQYF
>TRBJ2-7|.|.|TRBV12-3/TRBV12-4
TGTGCCAGCAGCTGGAACAGTAACAACGAGCAGTACTTC
CASSWNSNNEQYF
>TRBJ2-3|few|TRBD2|TRBV5-1
TGCGCCAGCAGCCCCGGACTAGAGACAGATACGCAGTATTTT
CASSPGLETDTQYF
>TRBJ1-1|few|.|TRBV4-1
TGCGCCAGCAGCCAAGTCGGCGGGACCACGGGAGCTTTCTTT
CASSQVGGTTGAFF
>TRBJ1-4|.|TRBD1|TRBV12-3/TRBV12-4
TGTGCCAGCAGTTTCGAGGGGGCTGAAAAACTGTTTTTT
CASSFEGAEKLFF
>TRBJ1-1|.|.|TRBV5-5
TGTGCCAGCAGCCGTGCCCTGGGTGACACTGAAGCTTTCTTT
CASSRALGDTEAFF
>TRBJ1-5|.|TRBD1|TRBV13
TGTGCCAGCAGCCAGGGACAGGCGGGTAATCAGCCCCAGCATTTT
CASSQGQAGNQPQHF
>TRBJ2-7|.|.|TRBV29-1
TGCAGCGTGGTGATCTACGAGCAGTACTTC
CSVVIYEQYF
>TRBJ2-7|few|TRBD2|TRBV12-3/TRBV12-4
TGTGCCAGCAGCCCACCTACTAGCGGGAGTCTCGACGAGCAGTACTTC
CASSPPTSGSLDEQYF
>TRBJ1-5|.|.|TRBV20-1
TGCAGTGCCGCTGATGTCAATGGGGGCGGGCAGCCCCAGCATTTT
CSAADVNGGGQPQHF
>TRBJ1-2|few|.|TRBV28
TGTGCCAGCAGTTTCGGGCAGGTCTATGGCTACACCTTC
CASSFGQVYGYTF
>TRBJ1-1|few|.|TRBV3-1
TGTGCCAGCAGCCAAGATCTCTGGAACACTGAAGCTTTCTTT
CASSQDLWNTEAFF
>TRBJ1-1|few|.|TRBV11-3
TGTGCCAGCAGCTTTTATCCCTCTGAAGCTTTCTTT
CASSFYPSEAFF
>TRBJ1-2|few|.|TRBV3-1
TGTGCCAGTAGCACTAGGACCTATGGCTACACCTTC
CASSTRTYGYTF
>TRBJ2-1|.|.|TRBV5-4
TGTGCCAGCAGCTTGCCCGGGACCCATACCAATGAGCAGTTCTTC
CASSLPGTHTNEQFF
>TRBJ2-1|few|TRBD2|TRBV27
TGTGCCAGCAGTTTATCAGTTAGCGGGAGGGCCTATAAGTTCTTC
CASSLSVSGRAYKFF
>TRBJ2-3|.|TRBD2|TRBV18
TGTGCCAGCTCACCACTTTTGCGGGGGATCGATACGCAGTATTTT
CASSPLLRGIDTQYF
>TRBJ2-3|many|.|TRBV20-1
TGCAGTGCTTGGGGGCCCCCTAGCACAGATACGCAGTATTTT
CSAWGPPSTDTQYF
>TRBJ2-7|many|.|TRBV20-1
TGCAGTGCTCACAGGGACTCCTACGAGCAGTACTTC
CSAHRDSYEQYF
>TRBJ2-5|.|.|TRBV20-1
TGCAGTGCGGGTAAAGAGACCCAGTACTTC
CSAGKETQYF
>TRBJ2-7|.|.|TRBV4-1
TGCGCCAGCAGCCAGTTCCGGGACGAGCAGTACTTC
CASSQFRDEQYF
>TRBJ2-1|.|TRBD1|TRBV6-5
TGTGCCAGCAGCCCCGGGACAGGGGTTTTGAGTGAGCAGTTCTTC
CASSPGTGVLSEQFF
>TRBJ1-4|many|.|TRBV29-1
TGCAGCGTTGTTTGGGGGGAAGGACGAAAACTGTTTTTT
CSVVWGEGRKLFF
>TRBJ1-2|.|.|TRBV7-2
TGTGCCAGCAGCTTAATGGGTTCTAACTATGGCTACACCTTC
CASSLMGSNYGYTF
>TRBJ2-3|many|.|TRBV7-9
TGTGCCAGCAGCTTAGATATAGATACGCAGTATTTT
CASSLDIDTQYF
>TRBJ2-7|.|.|TRBV7-2
TGTGCCAGCAGTTATATTTTGGGACACTACGAGCAGTACTTC
CASSYILGHYEQYF
>TRBJ2-7|once|.|TRBV2
TGTGCCAGCAATCAAGTCTCCTACGAGCAGTACTTC
CASNQVSYEQYF
>TRBJ2-2|few|TRBD2|TRBV12-3/TRBV12-4
TGTGCCAGCATTCCCCTGGGGGCGGGGGGTACGAACACTGGGGAGCTGTTTTTT
CASIPLGAGGTNTGELFF
>TRBJ2-7|.|TRBD1|TRBV2
TGTGCCAGCAGTGAAGCGCCGGACAGGGTATCCTACGAGCAGTACTTC
CASSEAPDRVSYEQYF
>TRBJ2-1|.|.|TRBV28
TGTGCCAGCAGTCCAATTCTAGCGCGCCACTACAATGAGCAGTTCTTC
CASSPILARHYNEQFF
>TRBJ2-7|.|TRBD1|TRBV6-5
TGTGCCAGCAGTTACATTACAGGGGCCCCCCACGAGCAGTACTTC
CASSYITGAPHEQYF
>TRBJ2-2|.|.|TRBV9
TGTGCCAGCAGCGTAGGGCGGTCGGGGACTCGCACCGGGGAGCTGTTTTTT
CASSVGRSGTRTGELFF
>TRBJ2-5|.|.|TRBV6-5
TGTGCCAGCAGTTACGGGCGAAATAGGGAGACCCAGTACTTC
CASSYGRNRETQYF
>TRBJ1-4|few|TRBD1|TRBV5-1
TGCGCCAGCAGCCTGCCGGGACAGGCCTCGGAAAAACTGTTTTTT
CASSLPGQASEKLFF
>TRBJ2-1|few|.|TRBV7-8
TGTGCCAGCAGCTTAATGAGCCCCGTACCGGACAATGAGCAGTTCTTC
CASSLMSPVPDNEQFF
>TRBJ1-4|.|.|TRBV28
TGTGCCAGCAGTTTCGATGGGGCAGAACTGTTTTTT
CASSFDGAELFF
>TRBJ1-6|.|.|TRBV20-1
TGCAGCGCAATGAGGACCTGGGATTCACCCCTCCACTTT
CSAMRTWDSPLHF
>TRBJ2-3|.|.|TRBV21-1
TGTGCCAGCAGGGTAAACTGGGACAGGGGTAAAGATACGCAGTATTTT
CASRVNWDRGKDTQYF
>TRBJ1-1|.|.|TRBV7-9
TGTGCCAGCAGCGACCCCGGGGGCTCCATGAACACTGAAGCTTTCTTT
CASSDPGGSMNTEAFF
>TRBJ2-7|few|.|TRBV6-2/TRBV6-3
TGTGCCAGCCGGGGTAAGGCCCCCTACGAGCAGTACTTC
CASRGKAPYEQYF
>TRBJ2-7|.|.|TRBV29-1
TGCAGCGTGATAGGGAACACCTACGAGCAGTACTTC
CSVIGNTYEQYF
>TRBJ1-5|.|TRBD1|TRBV7-2
TGTGCCAGCAGCTTGGGGGGACAGGTCAATCAGCCCCAGCATTTT
CASSLGGQVNQPQHF
>TRBJ2-3|many|.|TRBV6-6
TGTGCCAGCAGTCCCGGCGTCGATACGCAGTATTTT
CASSPGVDTQYF
>TRBJ2-1|.|.|TRBV5-1
TGCGCCAGCAGCTCGTTTGGCCCTCTGGCCTACAATGAGCAGTTCTTC
CASSSFGPLAYNEQFF
>TRBJ1-5|.|TRBD1|TRBV6-5
TGTGCCAGCAGGGGGACAGGGAAGAGCAATCAGCCCCAGCATTTT
CASRGTGKSNQPQHF
>TRBJ2-5|.|.|TRBV7-2
TGTGCCAGCAGCCCCAGCGATATCCAAGAGACCCAGTACTTC
CASSPSDIQETQYF
>TRBJ2-5|.|TRBD2|TRBV7-9
TGTGCCAGCAGCTTAACGAATAGCGGGGCAGAGACCCAGTACTTC
CASSLTNSGAETQYF
>TRBJ2-7|many|.|TRBV29-1
TGCAGCGTTGTATCTAGGGAGGATTACGAGCAGTACTTC
CSVVSREDYEQYF
>TRBJ2-1|.|TRBD2|TRBV11-2
TGTACCAGCAGCCGGAATCCCAGGGGGCTAGCGGGAGCTCGGAGGTACAATGAGCAGTTCTTC
CTSSRNPRGLAGARRYNEQFF
>TRBJ2-1|few|.|TRBV11-2
TGTGCCAGCAGCCCTGAGGACTCCTACAATGAGCAGTTCTTC
CASSPEDSYNEQFF
>TRBJ2-3|few|.|TRBV12-3/TRBV12-4
TGTGCCAGCAGGGGGCGAGATACGCAGTATTTT
CASRGRDTQYF